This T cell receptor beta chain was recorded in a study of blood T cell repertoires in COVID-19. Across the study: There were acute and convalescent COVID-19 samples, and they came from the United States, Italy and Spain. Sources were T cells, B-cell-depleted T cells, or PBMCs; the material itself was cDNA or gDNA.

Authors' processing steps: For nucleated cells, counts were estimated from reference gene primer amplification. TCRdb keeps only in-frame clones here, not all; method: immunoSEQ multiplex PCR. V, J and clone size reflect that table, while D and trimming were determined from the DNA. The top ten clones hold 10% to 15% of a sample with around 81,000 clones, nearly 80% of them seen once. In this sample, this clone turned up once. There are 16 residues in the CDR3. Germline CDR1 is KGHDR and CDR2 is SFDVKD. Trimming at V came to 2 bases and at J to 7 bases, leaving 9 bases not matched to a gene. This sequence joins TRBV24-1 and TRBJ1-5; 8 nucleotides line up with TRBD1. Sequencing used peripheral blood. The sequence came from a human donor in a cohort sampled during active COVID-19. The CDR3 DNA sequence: TGTGCCACCAGTGATTCCGTAACAGGGGGGGGGCAGCCCCAGCATTTT. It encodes CATSDSVTGGGQPQHF.